This entry features one T cell receptor beta chain sequence. Its antigen is not known. Peripheral blood samples of roughly 9.9 milliliters were drawn from each donor. The entry originates in a study of blood T cells in healthy people across ages. With a J-beta primer mix and a sample-barcoded 5' primer, a second PCR ran 7 to 11 cycles. No fewer than 3 million CDR3-containing paired-end reads came from each sample. TCRdb re-called the 5' RACE reads through MiXCR, storing one row per CDR3 protein. The repertoire holds hundreds of thousands of distinct CDR3 sequences, with about 21% as singletons. Whole-study findings and limits: A strong correlation was seen between TCR beta diversity and naive T cell percentage. Investigators treated diversity estimates from one million T cells as underestimates.

The germline CDR1 and CDR2 sequences are SGHTA and FQGTGA. This CDR3 region has 16 residues. V shed 0 bases and J shed 6 bases, with 16 bases lying between them. The rearrangement uses TRBV7-3 and TRBJ2-3; possible D gene TRBD2, 6 bases. This sequence originates from a man between 65 and 79 years old in good health. Sequencing was done on a sample of blood. As DNA, the CDR3 is TGTGCCAGCAGCTTAACGGGTAGCGGACTGGGGGATACGCAGTATTTT. This sequence encodes CASSLTGSGLGDTQYF.